Below, 7 T cell receptor beta chains from the same sample are listed, as sequenced in a study of shared clonotypes between healthy human individuals. Repertoires were generated with immunoSEQ multiplex PCR, while TCRdb's copy carries only in-frame clones and drops some. The sample lists some 2,000,000 clones, around 95% seen once, with roughly 0.13% in the top ten. Sample: naive CD4+ T cells sorted from blood. Subset reported: CD45RA+ positively selected. The receptors were sampled from a man aged 18 to 30 in good health.

The chain employs TRBV28 and TRBJ1-6; tentative D call: TRBD1 (5 bases). CDR3 length: 17 amino acids. Per the germline V gene, CDR1 is MDHEN and CDR2 is SYDVKM. Trimming removed 2 bases from V and 7 bases from J, with 18 bases in between. In DNA form, the CDR3 reads TGTGCCAGCAGTTTACCTCGCGCGGGGGGGAGGAATTCACCCCTCCACTTT. Translation gives CASSLPRAGGRNSPLHF.

The genes are TRBV7-9 and TRBJ1-6; 7 bases match TRBD1. This CDR3 spans 16 amino acids. V lost 6 bases, J lost 0 bases, and 5 bases stayed unmatched. CDR1 and CDR2 (germline): SEHNR, FQNEAQ (reference sequence). The CDR3 reads CASSQQGSSYNSPLHF. For the CDR3, the DNA is TGTGCCAGCAGTCAACAGGGGAGCTCCTATAATTCACCCCTCCACTTT.

Comments on this clone: Other DNA sequences in the same sample also yield this CDR3. The rearrangement links TRBV5-1 to TRBJ2-1; 10 positions match TRBD2. V gave up 0 bases and J gave up 4 bases; unmatched junction bases: 1. This CDR3 contains 15 residues. Germline V lookup: CDR1 SGHRS, CDR2 YFSETQ. CDR3 sequence: CASSLALAGYNEQFF. CDR3 bases: TGCGCCAGCAGCTTGGCACTAGCGGGGTACAATGAGCAGTTCTTC.

The chain combines TRBV19 with TRBJ2-3; a weak D match, TRBD1 (6 bases). Trimming took 0 bases from V and 0 from J, leaving 13 bases between them. The CDR3 is made up of 17 amino acids. Germline CDR1 reads LNHDA; CDR2 reads SQIVND (reference sequence). The CDR3 coding sequence is TGTGCCAGTAGTATAGATAGACAGGAAACTAGCACAGATACGCAGTATTTT. It yields the protein CASSIDRQETSTDTQYF.

This clone was counted once. This same CDR3 is encoded by further DNA sequences in the sample. This chain links TRBV18 with TRBJ2-7; D remains ambiguous. Germline V gives CDR1 KGHSH, CDR2 LQKENI. The CDR3 sequence is 15 residues long. V lost 2 bases to trimming and J lost 0 bases, with 11 bases between them. The CDR3 DNA sequence: TGTGCCAGCTCACCAGTACAGCTCAGCTCCTACGAGCAGTACTTC. Protein: CASSPVQLSSYEQYF.

The chain carries TRBV27 and TRBJ1-2, with D maybe TRBD1 (5 bases). V lost 2 bases and J 3 bases, leaving 16 bases between the germline ends. The CDR3 totals 16 residues. Germline CDR1 reads MNHEY; CDR2 reads SMNVEV (reference sequence). CDR3 amino acids: CASSLKGMREYYGYTF. CDR3 nucleotide sequence: TGTGCCAGCAGTTTAAAGGGGATGCGGGAGTACTATGGCTACACCTTC.

This clone was recorded once. The chain combines TRBV11-3 with TRBJ2-7, with 8 bases matching TRBD1. Germline-derived CDR1 and CDR2 are SGHNT and YENEEA. V gave up 5 bases and J gave up 5 bases; unmatched junction bases: 8. This CDR3 contains 14 residues. Here the CDR3 DNA reads TGTGCCAGCAGCCCAGGGGGCGTAAGTAACGAGCAGTACTTC. It encodes CASSPGGVSNEQYF.